The 29 T cell receptor beta chains presented below share a single source sample, sequenced in a study of long-term antiretroviral therapy in people with HIV. An immunoSEQ assay, version v3.0, was performed at survey level. Here immunoSEQ multiplex PCR was the method, and the copy in TCRdb shows in-frame clones only, minus some. The sample records over 25,000 clones, 90% to 97% being singletons. The sequences come from unsorted PBMCs, collected 6.6 years after starting antiretroviral therapy. The receptors derive from a man aged 25 to 45 with HIV.

The chain joins TRBV15 to TRBJ2-1; D uncertain. V lost 4 bases and J lost 7, with 5 bases in between. Germline CDR1 and CDR2: LNHNV and YYDKDF (reference sequence). This CDR3 spans 11 amino acids. The DNA for the CDR3 is TGTGCCACCAGCAAGGGAAATGAGCAGTTCTTC. Encoded protein: CATSKGNEQFF.

The V call is TRBV5-1, the J call TRBJ1-2; D is unclear. The germline V gene has CDR1 SGHRS and CDR2 YFSETQ. With 0 bases removed from V and 3 bases from J, the gap between germline ends came to 9 bases. This CDR3 spans 14 amino acids. CDR3 sequence reads: CASSLAVGDYGYTF. The DNA of the CDR3 is TGCGCCAGCAGCTTGGCGGTCGGAGACTATGGCTACACCTTC.

The V and J genes are TRBV4-3 and TRBJ2-2; 8 bases fit TRBD2. Germline V gene sequence: CDR1 LGHNA, CDR2 YSLEER. This CDR3 is 15 amino acids long. Trimming removed 4 bases from V and 3 bases from J; junction bases left unmatched: 4. This chain's CDR3 is CASSPGGGDTGELFF. CDR3 bases: TGCGCCAGCAGCCCGGGAGGGGGAGACACCGGGGAGCTGTTTTTT.

The chain links TRBV30 to TRBJ1-6; D unclear. Trimming shortened V by 0 bases and J by 14 bases, and 23 bases separated the two germline ends. This CDR3 spans 16 amino acids. Germline CDR1 reads GTSNPN; CDR2 reads SVGIG (reference sequence). CDR3 DNA sequence: TGTGCCTGGAGTGTTAGTAGGGTGCGACCCCAGAGGGCCCTCCACTTT. Residues: CAWSVSRVRPQRALHF.

CDR3 amino acids: CASKLSMNTEAFF. The CDR3 DNA reads TGTGCCAGCAAATTAAGCATGAACACTGAAGCTTTCTTT. The chain couples TRBV6-1 to TRBJ1-1, with unresolved D. There are 13 residues in the CDR3. Trimming pared 7 bases from V and 0 bases from J, leaving 9 bases between. In germline, CDR1 is MNHNS, CDR2 SASEGT.

The chain carries TRBV10-1 and TRBJ2-5; D ambiguous. Looked up from germline, CDR1 is WNHNN and CDR2 is SYGVQD (reference sequence). V shed 3 bases and J shed 0 bases, with 11 bases lying between them. CDR3 length: 15 amino acids. The CDR3 is CASSENRANQETQYF. The CDR3 DNA sequence: TGCGCCAGCAGTGAAAACCGGGCTAACCAAGAGACCCAGTACTTC.

This CDR3 reads CAWSLRSGANVLTF. CDR3 bases: TGTGCCTGGAGTCTGCGGTCTGGGGCCAACGTCCTGACTTTC. V and J are TRBV30 and TRBJ2-6, with D unclear. Trimming shortened V by 2 bases and J by 1 base, and 6 bases separated the two germline ends. The CDR3 loop spans 14 amino acids. Germline CDR1 and CDR2: GTSNPN and SVGIG (reference sequence). The whole variable domain, remainder taken from reference TRBV30 and TRBJ2-6, is SQTIHQWPATLVQPVGSPLSLECTVEGTSNPNLYWYRQAAGRGLQLLFYSVGIGQISSEVPQNLSASRPQDRQFILSSKKLLLSDSGFYLCAWSLRSGANVLTFGAGSRLTVL.

The V gene is TRBV6-5, the J gene TRBJ2-5; D gene ambiguous. CDR3 size: 14 residues. Germline CDR1 is MNHEY and CDR2 is SVGAGI. V lost 2 bases to trimming and J lost 5 bases, with 12 bases between them. This chain's CDR3 is CASSYALVSETQYF. The CDR3 coding sequence is TGTGCCAGCAGTTACGCCCTAGTCTCGGAGACCCAGTACTTC.

The chain links TRBV19 to TRBJ1-6; TRBD1 agrees at 7 bases. Germline CDR1 and CDR2: LNHDA and SQIVND (reference sequence). V was pared by 5 bases and J by 7 bases, with 2 bases of the junction left unmatched. The CDR3 length is 13 residues. The CDR3 protein is CASSPGQNSPLHF. The CDR3 DNA is TGTGCCAGTAGTCCGGGACAGAATTCACCCCTCCACTTT.

This chain links TRBV15 with TRBJ2-1; D is unresolved. V was cut by 0 bases and J by 0 bases, with 6 bases left in between. This CDR3 spans 15 amino acids. Germline lookup yields CDR1 LNHNV and CDR2 YYDKDF (reference sequence). The DNA of the CDR3 is TGTGCCACCAGCAGAGATATGGGCTCCTACAATGAGCAGTTCTTC. It codes for CATSRDMGSYNEQFF.

The chain carries TRBV11-2 and TRBJ1-3; D is uncertain. V lost 1 base, J lost 3 bases, and 7 bases lay in between. This CDR3 has 14 residues. CDR1 is SGHAT and CDR2 is FQNNGV in the germline V gene. CDR3: CASSLGIFGNTIYF. The CDR3 DNA follows: TGTGCCAGCAGCTTAGGAATTTTTGGAAACACCATATATTTT.

The chain carries TRBV29-1 and TRBJ2-5; D call uncertain. The V gene's germline CDR1 is SQVTM and CDR2 ANQGSEA. V was pared by 4 bases and J by 5 bases, with 20 bases between. This CDR3 is 15 amino acids long. CDR3 nucleotide sequence: TGCAGCGTTGTGAACCCCCCCGGTACCAGGGAGACCCAGTACTTC. Residues: CSVVNPPGTRETQYF.

The chain joins TRBV9 to TRBJ2-7, with a possible D match to TRBD1 (6 bases). This CDR3 is 14 amino acids long. Germline V gene lookup returns CDR1 SGDLS and CDR2 YYNGEE. V was shortened by 0 bases and J by 0 bases, with 7 bases between the two germline ends. CDR3 loop: CASSVAQGSYEQYF. CDR3 coding DNA: TGTGCCAGCAGCGTAGCACAGGGCTCCTACGAGCAGTACTTC. The whole variable domain, remainder taken from reference TRBV9 and TRBJ2-7, is DSGVTQTPKHLITATGQRVTLRCSPRSGDLSVYWYQQSLDQGLQFLIQYYNGEERAKGNILERFSAQQFPDLHSELNLSSLELGDSALYFCASSVAQGSYEQYFGPGTRLTVT.

This rearrangement joins TRBV14 to TRBJ2-7; 8 positions match TRBD1. Germline CDR1 is SGHDN and CDR2 is FVKESK. This CDR3 contains 13 residues. Germline trimming cut 6 bases from V and 2 bases from J; bases unmatched to any gene: 3. The CDR3 protein is CASRQGAAYEQYF. The CDR3 DNA reads TGTGCCAGCAGGCAGGGGGCTGCCTACGAGCAGTACTTC.

This chain connects TRBV11-2 to TRBJ2-1; tentative D call: TRBD2 (6 bases). The CDR3 spans 15 residues. V was shortened by 4 bases and J by 3 bases, with 13 bases between the two germline ends. Germline V CDR1 and CDR2: SGHAT, FQNNGV. The CDR3 bases are TGTGCCAGCAGCTCCTCTAGCGTAGTCTACAATGAGCAGTTCTTC. Its protein is CASSSSSVVYNEQFF.

The J gene is TRBJ2-7, the V gene TRBV7-8; D is perhaps TRBD1 (5 bases). This CDR3 is built from 14 residues. Germline V gene lookup returns CDR1 SGHVS and CDR2 FQNEAQ. The V end was cut by 0 bases, the J end by 2 bases, with 8 bases between. CDR3 sequence: CASSLAGQPYEQYF. In DNA form, the CDR3 reads TGTGCCAGCAGCTTAGCGGGGCAACCCTACGAGCAGTACTTC.

Sample share makes this clone medium-sized. In DNA, the CDR3 is TGTGCCATCAGTGAGCCTAGCCCCAACGAGCAGTACTTC. This translates into CAISEPSPNEQYF. The rearrangement uses TRBV10-3 and TRBJ2-7; weak D call: TRBD2 (5 bases). V lost 2 bases to trimming and J lost 5 bases, with 10 bases between them. Germline V lookup: CDR1 ENHRY, CDR2 SYGVKD. The CDR3 is made up of 13 amino acids.

The chain carries TRBV11-3 and TRBJ2-1; D is ambiguous. V was pared by 2 bases and J by 5 bases, with 16 bases between. This CDR3 spans 16 amino acids. The germline V gene encodes CDR1 SGHNT and CDR2 YENEEA. The CDR3 loop is CASSLQRSPLHNEQFF. CDR3 DNA sequence: TGTGCCAGCAGCTTACAGAGATCCCCCCTCCACAATGAGCAGTTCTTC.

The DNA for the CDR3 is TGTGCCAGCAGTGAAAGTCCCCACGGCCGTTATACGCAGTATTTT. Translating gives CASSESPHGRYTQYF. The rearrangement links TRBV2 to TRBJ2-3; D remains unclear. Per germline, CDR1 SNHLY and CDR2 FYNNEI. The CDR3 covers 15 residues. Trimming removed 2 bases at V and 7 bases at J, with 16 bases between.

The gene calls are TRBV7-8 and TRBJ2-7; D gene ambiguous. Germline CDR1 SGHVS, CDR2 FQNEAQ. V lost 4 bases to trimming and J lost 5 bases, with 9 bases between them. This CDR3 spans 12 amino acids. The CDR3 region has the DNA TGTGCCAGCAGCTCGAGTAACAACGAGCAGTACTTC. Protein product: CASSSSNNEQYF.

V gene TRBV7-2 combines with J gene TRBJ2-7, with D tentatively TRBD1 (6 bases). This CDR3 is built from 14 residues. The germline V gene encodes CDR1 SGHTA and CDR2 FQGNSA. Between the trimmed V and J ends, which lost 5 bases and 4 bases, there was a span of 15 bases. As DNA, the CDR3 is TGTGCCAGCAGCCTCACCGGGACACGGTACGAGCAGTACTTC. Translated: CASSLTGTRYEQYF. Looking up the rest from reference TRBV7-2 and TRBJ2-7 gives the full variable domain: GAGVSQSPSNKVTEKGKDVELRCDPISGHTALYWYRQSLGQGLEFLIYFQGNSAPDKSGLPSDRFSAERTGGSVSTLTIQRTQQEDSAVYLCASSLTGTRYEQYFGPGTRLTVT.

Worth noting for this clone: A read error may account for a junction end that differs from germline. This chain uses TRBV7-7 with TRBJ2-1; 7 bases agree with TRBD1. This CDR3 region has 14 residues. Germline-derived CDR1 and CDR2 are SSHAT and FNYEAQ (reference sequence). Here the CDR3 DNA reads TGTGCTAGCAGCTTAGGGGGCGGATTCGGTGAGCAGTTCTTC. Its translation is CASSLGGGFGEQFF.

The chain combines TRBV4-2 with TRBJ2-3; the D is unclear. The ends were cut back, 5 bases at V and 5 bases at J, with 11 bases in the middle. The CDR3 is 13 residues long. CDR1 is LGHNA, CDR2 YNFKEQ, per germline. CDR3 protein: CASSSPPGDTQYF. The CDR3 DNA reads TGTGCCAGCAGCTCACCCCCCGGAGATACGCAGTATTTT.

V usage is TRBV4-1 and J usage is TRBJ2-1; D might be TRBD1 or TRBD2, each matching 5 bases. V gave up 1 base and J gave up 6 bases, with 13 bases separating them. This CDR3 contains 15 residues. Germline V gives CDR1 MGHRA, CDR2 YSYEKL. This CDR3 is CASSQADLRGNEQFF. The CDR3, as DNA: TGCGCCAGCAGCCAAGCGGACTTAAGGGGCAATGAGCAGTTCTTC.

The genes are TRBV4-2 and TRBJ2-2; TRBD1 is a possible D gene (6 bases). The germline V gene encodes CDR1 LGHNA and CDR2 YNFKEQ. The CDR3 has 16 residues. V was shortened by 4 bases and J by 5 bases, with 17 bases between the two germline ends. CDR3 amino acids: CASSLLTGLGTGELFF. The CDR3 DNA reads TGTGCCAGCAGCCTACTTACAGGGTTGGGGACCGGGGAGCTGTTTTTT.

The rearrangement links TRBV2 to TRBJ2-1; 8 bases align to TRBD1. Germline V gene lookup returns CDR1 SNHLY and CDR2 FYNNEI. The CDR3 is made up of 15 amino acids. Germline trimming cut 10 bases from V and 6 bases from J; bases unmatched to any gene: 14. CDR3 region: CATATFRGHGNEQFF. In DNA, the CDR3 is TGTGCCACCGCGACGTTCAGGGGGCATGGCAATGAGCAGTTCTTC.

The chain combines TRBV2 with TRBJ1-2; D is undetermined. The CDR3 runs 16 residues. V was cut by 3 bases and J by 0 bases, with 14 bases left in between. Germline V gene data show CDR1 as SNHLY and CDR2 as FYNNEI. The CDR3 loop is CASSEVRVAANYGYTF. The CDR3 DNA sequence: TGTGCCAGCAGTGAGGTACGGGTAGCGGCTAACTATGGCTACACCTTC.

The CDR3 loop is CASSVAHYSGNTIYF. CDR3 in DNA: TGTGCCAGCAGCGTAGCACACTACTCTGGAAACACCATATATTTT. The V call is TRBV9, the J call TRBJ1-3; D is unresolved. This CDR3 comprises 15 residues. Trimming took 0 bases from V and 0 from J, leaving 7 bases between them. Germline V lookup: CDR1 SGDLS, CDR2 YYNGEE.

V usage is TRBV4-1 and J usage is TRBJ2-3, with 8 bases aligning to TRBD2. Germline CDR1 MGHRA, CDR2 YSYEKL. J gave up 4 bases and V 1 base, and 1 base lay outside the gene matches. This CDR3 contains 14 residues. The chain's CDR3 is CASSQAGGADTQYF. The CDR3 DNA follows: TGCGCCAGCAGCCAAGCCGGGGGGGCAGATACGCAGTATTTT.